This T cell receptor beta chain was sequenced for a study of blood T cell repertoires in COVID-19. Assay: immunoSEQ multiplex PCR; the TCRdb copy retains only in-frame clones and omits some. The sample lists approximately 500,000 clones; approximately 88% were seen once. Germline CDR1 is MGHDK and CDR2 is SYGVNS. The CDR3 length is 15 residues. Trimming removed 1 base from V and 4 bases from J; junction bases left unmatched: 5. Symptom resolution, clearance, or two negative PCRs marked donors in Cohort 3 as recovered. What was sequenced was PBMCs or T cells enriched from blood (not recorded which). This clonotype was sampled from a woman aged 40 to 50 who had recovered from COVID-19. V usage is TRBV25-1 and J usage is TRBJ1-2; 8 bases agree with TRBD1. The DNA for the CDR3 is TGTGCCAGCAGTGAATCCAGGACAGGGCTCTATGGCTACACCTTC. Translated, it gives CASSESRTGLYGYTF.